The 7 T cell receptor beta chains listed next were all sequenced from one sample in a study of regulatory T cells in long-lasting Graves disease. The time point was: newly diagnosed GD, antithyroid drugs for less than 3 months. RNA extracted from PBMCs served as the sequencing template. Arm-PCR of CDR3 regions with iRepertoire HTBI primers generated TCR beta libraries. TCRdb re-derived calls from the multiplex PCR reads in MiXCR, one entry per CDR3 protein. The data show approximately 470,000 distinct CDR3 sequences, about a sixth seen once. These same data were also listed under a study on T cells in Graves' hyperthyroidism and ophthalmopathy.

Sequenced material: peripheral blood mononuclear cells (PBMCs), taken at new diagnosis, from a patient treated with antithyroid drugs. Receptors were obtained from a man in his forties or fifties with Graves disease.

This clonotype was observed at least ten times. The chain combines TRBV20-1 with TRBJ2-5; 7 bases match TRBD1. The CDR3 extends over 15 amino acids. Unmatched junction bases numbered 10, after V lost 2 bases and J lost 4 bases. The germline V gene encodes CDR1 DFQATT and CDR2 SNEGSKA (reference sequence). Here the CDR3 reads CSARLNRGLRETQYF. CDR3 sequence (DNA): TGCAGTGCTAGATTGAACAGGGGATTAAGAGAGACCCAGTACTTC.

CDR3 amino acids: CATSDLRRDAGEHQPQHF. DNA for the CDR3: TGTGCCACCAGTGATTTGAGGAGGGACGCCGGGGAGCATCAGCCCCAGCATTTT. The V and J genes are TRBV24-1 and TRBJ1-5; TRBD1 might be the D (5 bases). The CDR3 is 18 amino acids. Trimming shortened V by 0 bases and J by 5 bases, and 19 bases separated the two germline ends. Germline values: CDR1 KGHDR, CDR2 SFDVKD.

The V call is TRBV10-3, the J call TRBJ2-1; 7 positions match TRBD1. The CDR3 contains 15 residues. V shed 1 base and J 6 bases; nucleotides not matched to a gene: 6. Germline CDR1 reads ENHRY; CDR2 reads SYGVKD. For the CDR3, the DNA is TGTGCCATCAGTGAGTATTGGACAGGCGGCAATGAGCAGTTCTTC. Protein sequence: CAISEYWTGGNEQFF.

This clonotype was detected ten times or more. The rearrangement joins TRBV28 to TRBJ2-5; D could derive from TRBD1 or TRBD2 (5 bases each). The germline gives CDR1 MDHEN, CDR2 SYDVKM. The CDR3 length is 11 residues. The V end lost 3 bases, the J end lost 7 bases, and 6 bases lay between the germline ends. Written as DNA, the CDR3 is TGTGCCAGCAGTTTGAGGGGGACCCAGTACTTC. It translates to CASSLRGTQYF.

The gene calls are TRBV10-3 and TRBJ2-6, with unresolved D. Trimming took off 0 bases at V and 3 bases at J, with 3 bases between the two ends. Germline values: CDR1 ENHRY, CDR2 SYGVKD. CDR3 length equals 14 residues. Written as DNA, the CDR3 is TGTGCCATCAGTGAGTCGAATGGGGCCAACGTCCTGACTTTC. Translation: CAISESNGANVLTF.

This clonotype showed up many times. V is TRBV14 and J is TRBJ2-7; D call uncertain. CDR1 is SGHDN, CDR2 FVKESK, per germline. Trimming removed 5 bases from V and 5 bases from J, with 13 bases in between. This CDR3 spans 13 amino acids. Here the CDR3 reads CASSERPVHEQYF. DNA for the CDR3: TGTGCCAGCAGCGAAAGGCCCGTTCACGAGCAGTACTTC.

This clonotype was observed many times. This chain uses TRBV6-1 with TRBJ1-2, with D possibly being TRBD1 (5 bases). The CDR3 totals 15 residues. Trimming took 4 bases from V and 4 from J, leaving 16 bases between them. Germline-derived CDR1 and CDR2 are MNHNS and SASEGT. In nucleotides, the CDR3 is TGTGCCAGCAGTGTGGCAGGGAAGTCTTCCTATGGCTACACCTTC. This encodes CASSVAGKSSYGYTF.